This T cell receptor (beta chain) stems from a study of blood T cell repertoires in COVID-19. Looking at the study overall: The analysed material was cDNA or gDNA that came from T cells, B-cell-depleted T cells, or PBMCs.

Participants were aged about 18 to 90 years, lived in 24 US areas, and enrolled virtually. Each participant's cohort was designated according to participant-reported clinical history. The method was immunoSEQ multiplex PCR; TCRdb's version includes in-frame clones alone and lacks a portion of them. This sample has 380,000 or so clones; approximately 87% occur once, and the top ten carry over 0.9%. Turning to this clone: This specimen includes other DNA sequences encoding the same CDR3.

V lost 3 bases and J lost 1; bases outside the gene matches: 2. The CDR3 loop spans 15 amino acids. Germline V gene data show CDR1 as DFQATT and CDR2 as SNEGSKA (reference sequence). This chain connects TRBV20-1 to TRBJ2-3; 12 bases agree with TRBD2. Sequenced material: PBMCs or T cells enriched from blood (not recorded which). The source of this sequence is a woman under 40 with acute COVID-19. The CDR3 DNA reads as TGCAGTGCTAGTCGACTAGCGGGGGGCACAGATACGCAGTATTTT. This translates into CSASRLAGGTDTQYF.